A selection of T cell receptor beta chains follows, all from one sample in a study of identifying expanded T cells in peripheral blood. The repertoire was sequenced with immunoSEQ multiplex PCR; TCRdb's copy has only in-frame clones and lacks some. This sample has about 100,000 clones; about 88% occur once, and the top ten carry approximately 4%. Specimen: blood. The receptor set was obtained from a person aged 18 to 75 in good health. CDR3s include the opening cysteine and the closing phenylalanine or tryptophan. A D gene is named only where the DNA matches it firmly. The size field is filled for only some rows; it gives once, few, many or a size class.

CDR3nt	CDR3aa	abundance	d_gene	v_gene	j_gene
TGTGCCAGCAGCGTAGAGGGATACAAAACTGAGCAGTTCTTC	CASSVEGYKTEQFF	-	-	TRBV9	TRBJ2-1
TGTGCCACCAGCAGAGCCTCAGGGGACTGGAATGAGCAGTTCTTC	CATSRASGDWNEQFF	-	-	TRBV15	TRBJ2-1
TGTGCCAGCTCCCCGGGAAGCGGTCCCTACGAGCAGTACTTC	CASSPGSGPYEQYF	-	-	TRBV18	TRBJ2-7
TGTGCCAGCAGCTTAGGGGCAGGGGGGTACGAGCAGTACTTC	CASSLGAGGYEQYF	once	-	TRBV7-2	TRBJ2-7
TGTGCCTGGAGTTTTGGCGGGACAAAGTACGAGCAGTACTTC	CAWSFGGTKYEQYF	-	-	TRBV30	TRBJ2-7
TGCAGCGTTGAGGGGCCGGCGACAGATACGCAGTATTTT	CSVEGPATDTQYF	-	-	TRBV29-1	TRBJ2-3
TGCGCCAGCAGCCAAGACTACAATCAGCCCCAGCATTTT	CASSQDYNQPQHF	-	-	TRBV4-1	TRBJ1-5
TGTGCCAGCGGTAATACGCAGTATTTT	CASGNTQYF	-	-	TRBV9	TRBJ2-3
TGTGCCAGCAGTTACTCTCCCGGACGGGAGACTGAAGCTTTCTTT	CASSYSPGRETEAFF	-	-	TRBV6-6	TRBJ1-1
TGCGCCAGCAGCTCAGACACAGGGGGCGGGGAGCTGTTTTTT	CASSSDTGGGELFF	-	TRBD1	TRBV5-1	TRBJ2-2
TGTGCCAGCAGTTCACTAGCGCCCCAAGTAGATACGCAGTATTTT	CASSSLAPQVDTQYF	-	TRBD2	TRBV7-9	TRBJ2-3
TGTGCCAGCAGTAGGACGGCAAACTATGGCTACACCTTC	CASSRTANYGYTF	few	-	TRBV6-5	TRBJ1-2
TGTGCCAGCAGAGGCGGGAGGGCCGGGTATGAGCAGTTCTTC	CASRGGRAGYEQFF	-	TRBD2	TRBV2	TRBJ2-1
TGTGCCAGCAGTTTATTAAGGGAAATAAGGGAAAAACTGTTTTTT	CASSLLREIREKLFF	few	-	TRBV28	TRBJ1-4
TGTGCCAGCGCCGGGACAGGGGCCACCTACGAGCAGTACTTC	CASAGTGATYEQYF	-	TRBD1	TRBV6-1	TRBJ2-7
TGTGCCAGCAGCCCCGGCTATGGCTACACCTTC	CASSPGYGYTF	-	-	TRBV14	TRBJ1-2
TGTGCCAGCAGTGACTCGACTAGCGGGGGAGGCACAGATACGCAGTATTTT	CASSDSTSGGGTDTQYF	-	TRBD2	TRBV6-4	TRBJ2-3
TGTGCCAGCAGCTTAGGGACAGGGAACTCCGAGCAGTACTTC	CASSLGTGNSEQYF	-	TRBD1	TRBV7-9	TRBJ2-7
TGTGCCAGCAGAGCGGGACTAGCGGGAGTTGTTGAGCAGTTCTTC	CASRAGLAGVVEQFF	-	TRBD2	TRBV2	TRBJ2-1
TGTGCCAGCAAACTAGCGGGAGGGCCAGGAGATACGCAGTATTTT	CASKLAGGPGDTQYF	-	TRBD2	TRBV7-9	TRBJ2-3
TGTGCCAGCAGTTTATCGGCCGGAACCTACGAGCAGTACTTC	CASSLSAGTYEQYF	once	-	TRBV27	TRBJ2-7
TGTGCCAGCAGTGGCAGGGTACGCAATCAGCCCCAGCATTTT	CASSGRVRNQPQHF	-	-	TRBV28	TRBJ1-5
TGTGCCAGCAGCTTAGAAAGGCCAGATACGCAGTATTTT	CASSLERPDTQYF	-	-	TRBV7-6	TRBJ2-3
TGTGCCAGTAGTATTCAAGGACAGGGACCGGGGGAGCAGTTCTTC	CASSIQGQGPGEQFF	-	TRBD1	TRBV19	TRBJ2-1
TGTGCCAGCAGTTATCCTGGGGGGAAATGGTCACCCCTCCACTTT	CASSYPGGKWSPLHF	-	-	TRBV27	TRBJ1-6
TGTGCCAGCAGCTTAGAAGTTTTGAGGACAGGGCTCACCGGGGAGCTGTTTTTT	CASSLEVLRTGLTGELFF	-	TRBD1	TRBV7-2	TRBJ2-2
TGTGCCTGGGGCCTGGGACTAGCGGGAGCAGAGACCCAGTACTTC	CAWGLGLAGAETQYF	-	TRBD2	TRBV30	TRBJ2-5
TGTGCCAGCAGCGCCGGAACAGGGATCTACAATGAGCAGTTCTTC	CASSAGTGIYNEQFF	-	-	TRBV9	TRBJ2-1
TGTGCCAGCAGTTCTGGGGTCGATACCGGGGAGCTGTTTTTT	CASSSGVDTGELFF	-	-	TRBV6-4	TRBJ2-2
TGCGCCAGCCGGCCCTCATTCCCGGGCAACTACGAGCAGTACTTC	CASRPSFPGNYEQYF	-	-	TRBV5-1	TRBJ2-7
TGTGCCAGCAGTAGGGGGACAGGGGGTTACAATGAGCAGTTCTTC	CASSRGTGGYNEQFF	once	TRBD1	TRBV6-5	TRBJ2-1
TGTGCCAGCAGCTTAGGTCGTCTTGCCTTCTCCTACGAGCAGTACTTC	CASSLGRLAFSYEQYF	-	-	TRBV7-2	TRBJ2-7
TGTGCCAGCAGTTCAAGCGGGGAGGGGTACGAGCAGTACTTC	CASSSSGEGYEQYF	-	TRBD2	TRBV27	TRBJ2-7
TGTGCCATCAGTGAGCACAGAGATCAAGAGACCCAGTACTTC	CAISEHRDQETQYF	once	-	TRBV10-3	TRBJ2-5
TGTGCCAGCAGTCGTTCGTGGACTGAAGCTTTCTTT	CASSRSWTEAFF	once	-	TRBV7-6	TRBJ1-1
TGTGCCAGCAGTACCCGGGACGTCCCCTACGAGCAGTACTTC	CASSTRDVPYEQYF	-	-	TRBV6-6	TRBJ2-7
TGTGCCTGGAGCGCTGGCCCCTACGAGCAGTACTTC	CAWSAGPYEQYF	-	-	TRBV30	TRBJ2-7